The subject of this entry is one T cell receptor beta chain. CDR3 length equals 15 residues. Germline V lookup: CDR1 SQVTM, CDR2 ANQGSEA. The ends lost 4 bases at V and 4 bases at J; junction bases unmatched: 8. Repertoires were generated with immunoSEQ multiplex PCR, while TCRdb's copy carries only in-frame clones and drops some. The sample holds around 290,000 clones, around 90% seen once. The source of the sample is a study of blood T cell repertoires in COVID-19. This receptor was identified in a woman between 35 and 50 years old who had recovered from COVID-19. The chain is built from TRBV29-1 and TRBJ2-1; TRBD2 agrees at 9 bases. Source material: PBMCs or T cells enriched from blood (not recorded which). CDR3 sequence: CSVAVSSGKYNEQFF. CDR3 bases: TGCAGCGTTGCTGTCTCTAGCGGGAAATACAATGAGCAGTTCTTC.